The clone carrying this T cell receptor beta chain was counted ten times or more. Its antigen is unidentified. These data are taken from a study of T cell repertoires in cytomegalovirus infection. Looked up from germline, CDR1 is MDHEN and CDR2 is SYDVKM. V lost 2 bases and J 2 bases, leaving 13 bases between the germline ends. The CDR3 loop spans 15 amino acids. TCRdb called the reads again in MiXCR, with one record for every CDR3 protein. The sample has roughly 500,000 distinct CDR3 sequences, about 42% seen once. The specimen was cultured PBMCs, collected from culture after CMV antigen stimulation. The chain carries TRBV28 and TRBJ2-7; D possibly uses TRBD1 or TRBD2 (6 bases each). The sequence was obtained from a human donor in good health (CMV status not recorded). Some clones in this sample may be carry-over from other donors' samples. CDR3 sequence reads: CASSLPPGDTYEQYF. The CDR3 DNA reads TGTGCCAGCAGTTTACCCCCGGGGGACACCTACGAGCAGTACTTC.